This paragraph covers one T cell receptor (beta chain) sequence. The antigen is not known. The sample has other DNA sequences that encode this CDR3 too. This entry comes from a study of cytomegalovirus exposure and HLA in healthy donors. In the study overall: HLA-typed donors were the source of about 85 million unique TCRs held in an early data release.

From germline, CDR1 is KGHSH and CDR2 LQKENI. The V gene end was trimmed by 2 bases and the J gene end by 6 bases; junction bases not matched to a gene: 1. The CDR3 totals 14 residues. Notes on the study in general: A later analysis, which compared TCR beta chains of equal frequency, found the HLA-associated ones more clonally expanded.

PCR employed 60 Vbeta and 13 Jbeta primers. Only in-frame clones appear in the TCRdb table, and some are missing; sequencing was by immunoSEQ multiplex PCR. The profile shows around 99,000 clones, around 77% of them singletons. Sequencing was carried out using PBMCs. The V and J genes are TRBV18 and TRBJ1-6, with TRBD1 matching 7 bases. The TCR sequence derives from a man younger than 35 in good health and CMV-seronegative. CDR3 amino acids: CASSPDRVNSPLHF. The CDR3 bases are TGTGCCAGCTCACCAGACAGGGTTAATTCACCCCTCCACTTT.